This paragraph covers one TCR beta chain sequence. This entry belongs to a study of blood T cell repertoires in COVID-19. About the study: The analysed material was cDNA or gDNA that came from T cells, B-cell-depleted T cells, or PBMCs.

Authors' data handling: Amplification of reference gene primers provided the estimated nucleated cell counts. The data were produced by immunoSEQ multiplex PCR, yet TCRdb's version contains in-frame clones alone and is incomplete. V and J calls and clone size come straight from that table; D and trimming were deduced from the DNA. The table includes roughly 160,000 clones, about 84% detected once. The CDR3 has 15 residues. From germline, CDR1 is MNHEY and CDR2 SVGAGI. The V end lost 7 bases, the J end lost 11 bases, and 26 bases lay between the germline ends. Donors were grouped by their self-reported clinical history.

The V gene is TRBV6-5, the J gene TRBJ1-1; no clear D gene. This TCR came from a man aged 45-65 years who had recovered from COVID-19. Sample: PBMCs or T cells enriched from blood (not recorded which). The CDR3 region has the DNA TGTGCCAGCACAGAGACAATTGCAGGCCCCAGGTTGGCTTTCTTT. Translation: CASTETIAGPRLAFF.